This T cell receptor (beta chain) comes out of a study of shared clonotypes between healthy human individuals. Study-wide background: Three CD4 naive, three CD4 memory, two CD8 naive and one CD8 memory plate were used per donor.

This CDR3 is 16 amino acids long. The V and J ends lost 5 bases and 6 bases, in that order; junction bases with no gene match: 10. CDR1 and CDR2 from the germline V gene are SGHAT and FQNNGV. This table comes from immunoSEQ multiplex PCR, and its TCRdb copy is limited to in-frame clones, with some not included. Among some 2,500,000 clones listed, approximately 93% were seen once. The genes are TRBV11-2 and TRBJ2-2; TRBD1 matches at 9 bases. The sequencing sample was made of naive CD4+ T cells from PBMCs. Subset: CD45RA+ positively selected. This clonotype originated in a man between 18 and 35 years old in good health. Some clones in this sample may be carry-over from other donors' samples. The CDR3 DNA sequence: TGTGCCAGCAGCCCTTCGGGACAGGGTTACCCCGGGGAGCTGTTTTTT. Amino acids: CASSPSGQGYPGELFF.